The rows below give T cell receptor beta chains drawn from one sample of a study of blood T cell repertoires in COVID-19. Sequencing used immunoSEQ multiplex PCR; TCRdb keeps in-frame clones, though not all of them. Among under 250,000 clones listed, roughly 89% were seen once. The sequenced material came from PBMCs or T cells enriched from blood (not recorded which). The receptor source for this set is a woman aged 30 to 39 with acute COVID-19. CDR3s leave out the opening cysteine and the closing phenylalanine or tryptophan.

TRBV18,TRBJ1-2,ASSPTGALRSGYT
TRBV11-3,TRBJ1-1,ASSLDRFLGRGAGTEAF
TRBV12-3/TRBV12-4,TRBJ1-3,ALGAAPGNTIY
TRBV6-1,TRBJ2-7,ASSAAGTDLPYEQY
TRBV16,TRBJ1-3,ASSPPEGGARNTIY
TRBV12-3/TRBV12-4,TRBJ1-5,ASRLGPDQPQH
TRBV10-3,TRBJ1-5,AASSNNQPQH
TRBV13,TRBJ2-3,ASNTGASGVIDTQY
TRBV7-9,TRBJ2-7,ASSPSRRYEQY
TRBV15,TRBJ2-3,ATSGRLADITDTQY
TRBV7-9,TRBJ1-1,ASRGSGGDTEAF
TRBV10-2,TRBJ1-2,ASSEQYGYT
TRBV5-3,TRBJ1-2,ARSFTGSYGYT
TRBV15,TRBJ2-1,ATSRDRGFVHNEQF
TRBV27,TRBJ2-2,ASAEQGANTGELF
TRBV12-3/TRBV12-4,TRBJ1-1,ASSYTDSAEAF
TRBV19,TRBJ2-5,ASSYQAHGKETQY
TRBV25-1,TRBJ1-2,ASSESRSHGYT
TRBV5-1,TRBJ1-4,ASSWGQQVEDEKLF
TRBV5-6,TRBJ1-1,ASSLWQVEAF
TRBV3-1/TRBV3-2,TRBJ2-3,ASSQDPGWGGTDTQY
TRBV13,TRBJ2-1,ASSLGRRGYEQF
TRBV7-2,TRBJ2-7,ASSLEEAGGYSYEQY
TRBV6-1,TRBJ1-6,ASSARAGRSYNSPLH
TRBV5-6,TRBJ2-2,ASSDGAQTELF
TRBV5-8,TRBJ1-3,ASSLIGQPYTPGNTIY
TRBV10-3,TRBJ1-4,ATQGAGNEKLF
TRBV7-9,TRBJ2-1,ASRRTGRDEQF
TRBV13,TRBJ2-2,ASSLSGELF
TRBV5-6,TRBJ2-5,ASSEGQPGWETQY
TRBV4-1,TRBJ2-3,ASRSGTMDPDTQY
TRBV10-1,TRBJ1-1,ASRTGSNTEAF
TRBV11-2,TRBJ1-2,ASRQISRRGTGGGYT